This TCR beta chain was profiled in a study of early T cells in non-severe SARS-CoV-2 infection. Between the trimmed V and J ends, which lost 1 base and 0 bases, there was a span of 17 bases. The CDR3 contains 18 residues. Germline CDR1 is SGHDT and CDR2 is YYEEEE. TCRdb redid the calling of the 5' RACE reads with MiXCR, one entry per CDR3 protein. The table shows approximately 69,000 distinct CDR3 sequences, with about 10% occurring only once. The clonotype originates from an adult who was a healthcare worker with PCR-confirmed SARS-CoV-2 infection or an uninfected control (not recorded which). Sample: whole blood, taken at baseline. This sequence joins TRBV5-6 and TRBJ1-5; no clear D gene. CDR3 in amino acids: CASSLSKKAPYSNQPQHF. DNA for the CDR3: TGTGCCAGCAGCTTGAGTAAGAAGGCCCCATATAGCAATCAGCCCCAGCATTTT.